The next 17 T cell receptor beta chains were all read from a single sample in a study of T cells after yellow fever vaccination. TCRdb recomputed calls from the 5' RACE reads with MiXCR, one row per CDR3 protein. Of under 150,000 distinct CDR3 sequences listed, 13% to 15% are singletons. The source material was CD8+ T cells sorted from PBMCs, sampled 5 days after the yellow fever booster vaccination. The receptors were sampled from a young man who received the YFV17D yellow fever vaccine.

This clonotype was detected only a few times. The chain employs TRBV11-1 and TRBJ2-1; D unresolved. Trimming took 3 bases from V and 0 from J, leaving 9 bases between them. Germline CDR1 reads SGHAT; CDR2 reads FQDESV (reference sequence). The CDR3 is made up of 15 amino acids. For the CDR3, the DNA is TGTGCCAGCAGCTTCGGGTTTAGCTCCTACAATGAGCAGTTCTTC. Protein product: CASSFGFSSYNEQFF.

V is TRBV19 and J is TRBJ2-2; no definite D call. V dropped 2 bases and J dropped 6 bases, with 19 bases sitting between them. Germline CDR1 and CDR2: LNHDA and SQIVND (reference sequence). The CDR3 sequence is 17 residues long. CDR3 nucleotides: TGTGCCAGTAGTATATGGGTCCTCGGCCGATCCTCCGGGGAGCTGTTTTTT. Translation gives CASSIWVLGRSSGELFF. Full variable domain (missing parts from reference TRBV19 and TRBJ2-2): DGGITQSPKYLFRKEGQNVTLSCEQNLNHDAMYWYRQDPGQGLRLIYYSQIVNDFQKGDIAEGYSVSREKKESFPLTVTSAQKNPTAFYLCASSIWVLGRSSGELFFGEGSRLTVL.

V gene TRBV3-1 combines with J gene TRBJ2-1; 8 bases align to TRBD2. Germline values: CDR1 LGHDT, CDR2 YNNKEL (reference sequence). This CDR3 is built from 18 residues. J was trimmed by 8 bases and V by 4 bases; bases with no gene match: 19. The DNA for the CDR3 is TGTGCCAGCAGCCCGAAGCTTAGTAGCGGGGCGCCTGGGTATGAGCAGTTCTTC. Protein sequence: CASSPKLSSGAPGYEQFF.

This clonotype was recorded a few times. The chain carries TRBV18 and TRBJ1-5, with 11 bases fitting TRBD1. After removal of 5 bases from V and 5 bases from J, the junction contained 2 bases not matched to a gene. CDR1 is KGHSH, CDR2 LQKENI, per germline. This CDR3 contains 14 residues. The CDR3, as DNA: TGTGCCAGCTCAGCGGGACAGGGGGATCAGCCCCAGCATTTT. Translating gives CASSAGQGDQPQHF.

This clonotype has a count of ten or more. J is TRBJ2-1 and V is TRBV14; D ambiguous. CDR1 and CDR2 (germline): SGHDN, FVKESK. This CDR3 has 12 amino acids. Trimming shortened V by 0 bases and J by 9 bases, and 6 bases separated the two germline ends. This chain's CDR3 is CASSQDRREQFF. The CDR3 coding sequence is TGTGCCAGCAGCCAAGATAGACGTGAGCAGTTCTTC.

This clonotype appeared a few times. J is TRBJ2-7 and V is TRBV5-8; D gene ambiguous. Germline V gives CDR1 SGHTS, CDR2 YDEGEE. Trimming stripped 0 bases from V and 1 base from J, with 14 bases between. This CDR3 has 16 residues. CDR3 sequence reads: CASSLAGRPASYEQYF. CDR3 bases: TGTGCCAGCAGCTTGGCCGGCCGTCCGGCGTCCTACGAGCAGTACTTC.

This clonotype was seen more than once but under ten times. This chain links TRBV19 with TRBJ2-1; 10 bases match TRBD1. Germline V gives CDR1 LNHDA, CDR2 SQIVND (reference sequence). The V segment lost 3 bases and the J segment 7 bases; nucleotides outside the gene matches: 6. The CDR3 is made up of 15 amino acids. CDR3 sequence reads: CASSMTGGVINEQFF. CDR3 DNA sequence: TGTGCCAGTAGTATGACAGGGGGCGTTATTAATGAGCAGTTCTTC.

The chain links TRBV5-5 to TRBJ1-2; no firm D call. Germline CDR1 and CDR2: SGHKS and YYEKEE (reference sequence). Trimming took 4 bases from V and 3 from J, leaving 13 bases between them. CDR3 length: 14 residues. DNA of the CDR3: TGTGCCAGCAGCCTCCACGAGTCTGACTATGGCTACACCTTC. It is translated as CASSLHESDYGYTF.

The sample holds a few counts of this clonotype. V gene TRBV18 combines with J gene TRBJ1-1; 8 nucleotides align to TRBD1. After removal of 2 bases from V and 1 base from J, the junction contained 3 bases not matched to a gene. Germline values: CDR1 KGHSH, CDR2 LQKENI. The CDR3 has 15 residues. CDR3 residues: CASSPGQGGNTEAFF. DNA of the CDR3: TGTGCCAGCTCACCAGGACAGGGTGGGAACACTGAAGCTTTCTTT. Looking up the rest from reference TRBV18 and TRBJ1-1 gives the full variable domain: NAGVMQNPRHLVRRRGQEARLRCSPMKGHSHVYWYRQLPEEGLKFMVYLQKENIIDESGMPKERFSAEFPKEGPSILRIQQVVRGDSAAYFCASSPGQGGNTEAFFGQGTRLTVV.

This clonotype was recorded once. The chain has TRBV10-3 and TRBJ2-1, with 14 positions matching TRBD2. Germline V CDR1 and CDR2: ENHRY, SYGVKD. V gave up 2 bases and J gave up 7 bases; unmatched junction bases: 13. CDR3 length equals 19 residues. The CDR3, as DNA: TGTGCCATCAGTGAGCCTCTAGGCGGGACTAGCGGGGGAGGGAATGAGCAGTTCTTC. It yields the protein CAISEPLGGTSGGGNEQFF.

V usage is TRBV27 and J usage is TRBJ1-5; the D is unclear. The germline gives CDR1 MNHEY, CDR2 SMNVEV (reference sequence). V was trimmed by 2 bases and J by 6 bases, leaving 11 bases between them. This CDR3 spans 14 amino acids. DNA of the CDR3: TGTGCCAGCAGTTTACTTGGGGATAGTCAGCCCCAGCATTTT. Protein sequence: CASSLLGDSQPQHF.

This rearrangement joins TRBV12-3 or TRBV12-4 to TRBJ2-1; 9 bases agree with TRBD2. CDR3 length: 16 residues. The trim removed 2 bases at V and 7 bases at J, leaving 9 bases unmatched. CDR3 loop: CASSLSFSGGQNEQFF. CDR3 nucleotide sequence: TGTGCCAGCAGTTTATCGTTTAGCGGGGGCCAAAATGAGCAGTTCTTC.

Only a few counts were recorded for this clonotype. The chain recombines TRBV7-9 with TRBJ2-5, with 8 bases that match TRBD1. Trimming cost V 4 bases and J 1 base; bases outside gene matches: 5. Germline CDR1 is SEHNR and CDR2 is FQNEAQ (reference sequence). CDR3 length: 15 residues. In DNA form, the CDR3 reads TGTGCCAGCAGCTCAGGGGGCGCACCCCAAGAGACCCAGTACTTC. It yields the protein CASSSGGAPQETQYF.

This sequence joins TRBV7-8 and TRBJ2-7; maybe TRBD2 (6 bases). V was shortened by 1 base and J by 5 bases, with 6 bases between the two germline ends. CDR3 length equals 12 residues. CDR1 is SGHVS, CDR2 FQNEAQ, per germline. The CDR3 sequence: CASSLERDEQYF. CDR3 nucleotides: TGTGCCAGCAGCTTAGAGCGGGACGAGCAGTACTTC.

There are a few counts of this clonotype. The CDR3 DNA is TGTGCCAGCAGCTGGGGAGTCAACAATGAGCAGTTCTTC. This translates into CASSWGVNNEQFF. The gene calls are TRBV6-5 and TRBJ2-1; TRBD2 is a possible D gene (5 bases). Germline assignment: CDR1 MNHEY and CDR2 SVGAGI. The ends were cut back, 6 bases at V and 5 bases at J, with 11 bases in the middle. CDR3 length: 13 residues.

The chain links TRBV18 to TRBJ2-5; D is perhaps TRBD1 (5 bases). V was trimmed by 4 bases and J by 4 bases, leaving 25 bases between them. The V gene's germline CDR1 is KGHSH and CDR2 LQKENI. The CDR3 totals 18 residues. CDR3 bases: TGTGCCAGCTCACAACTCAATCTTCGACAGAACCCCAGAGAGACCCAGTACTTC. Amino acids: CASSQLNLRQNPRETQYF.

The rearrangement links TRBV7-9 to TRBJ2-2; D not certain. The CDR3 length is 16 residues. Germline assignment: CDR1 SEHNR and CDR2 FQNEAQ (reference sequence). V gave up 5 bases and J gave up 2 bases, with 15 bases separating them. The CDR3 nucleotides are TGTGCCAGCAGCGGCCGTCTACTACAAAACACCGGGGAGCTGTTTTTT. Protein: CASSGRLLQNTGELFF.